Below are 5 T cell receptor beta chains sequenced from a single sample in a study of blood T cell repertoires in COVID-19. Using immunoSEQ multiplex PCR, the repertoire was profiled, and TCRdb retains in-frame clones only, with some absent. The sample consists of about 480,000 clones, around 87% of them appearing once. The material sequenced was PBMCs or T cells enriched from blood (not recorded which). The receptors stem from a woman in her forties who had recovered from COVID-19.

This chain connects TRBV28 to TRBJ2-2; 12 bases fit TRBD2. CDR3 size: 18 residues. With V trimmed by 6 bases and J by 0 bases, 8 bases remained unmatched. Germline CDR1 MDHEN, CDR2 SYDVKM. CDR3: CASRAGTSGLTNTGELFF. The CDR3 nucleotides read TGTGCCAGCAGAGCTGGGACTAGCGGGCTCACGAACACCGGGGAGCTGTTTTTT.

The chain combines TRBV11-3 with TRBJ2-1; 9 bases are a match to TRBD1. The CDR3 runs to 15 residues. Germline lookup yields CDR1 SGHNT and CDR2 YENEEA. With 4 bases clipped from V and 6 bases from J, the junction kept 7 bases outside the gene matches. CDR3 DNA: TGTGCCAGCAGCTCAGCCGGGACAGGGTCCAATGAGCAGTTCTTC. Its protein product is CASSSAGTGSNEQFF.

This chain connects TRBV5-1 to TRBJ2-2; D uncertain. Trimming stripped 0 bases from V and 0 bases from J, with 6 bases between. Looked up from germline, CDR1 is SGHRS and CDR2 is YFSETQ. The CDR3 has 15 amino acids. This CDR3 is CASSLDVSNTGELFF. CDR3 sequence (DNA): TGCGCCAGCAGCTTGGATGTATCGAACACCGGGGAGCTGTTTTTT.

The chain is built from TRBV18 and TRBJ2-7, with D maybe TRBD1 (6 bases). This CDR3 comprises 14 residues. Germline CDR1 and CDR2: KGHSH and LQKENI. V lost 2 bases to trimming and J lost 3 bases, with 11 bases between them. The CDR3 loop reads CASSPRTDFYEQYF. In DNA form, the CDR3 reads TGTGCCAGCTCACCAAGGACAGACTTCTACGAGCAGTACTTC.

The chain carries TRBV11-2 and TRBJ2-5, with TRBD2 identical over 9 bases. Germline V CDR1 and CDR2: SGHAT, FQNNGV. V lost 2 bases to trimming and J lost 6 bases; unmatched junction nucleotides: 10. The CDR3 covers 16 residues. The CDR3 region has the DNA TGTGCCAGCAGCTTACTCGGTCCTAGCGGGACGCAGACCCAGTACTTC. Its translation is CASSLLGPSGTQTQYF.